These T cell receptor beta chains were read from a single sample in a study of cytomegalovirus exposure and HLA in healthy donors. TCRdb's table, derived via immunoSEQ multiplex PCR, lists solely in-frame clones and lacks some. In the table there are some 120,000 clones, approximately 60% of which are singletons. Sequencing input: PBMCs. These receptors were obtained from a woman aged 25 to 39 in good health and CMV-seronegative. Each CDR3 is given with its conserved first and last residue. D genes are given only for firm matches. A row's size may be missing; if present it is once, few, many or a size class.

TRBV4-3	-	TRBJ1-4	-	TGCGCCAGCAGCCAAGGTACAGGGTATACTAATGAAAAACTGTTTTTT	CASSQGTGYTNEKLFF
TRBV11-2	TRBD1	TRBJ2-7	few	TGTGCCAGCAGCGGGACAGGTACGATCGAGCAGTACTTC	CASSGTGTIEQYF
TRBV7-2	TRBD1	TRBJ2-7	-	TGTGCCAGCAGCTTAGAACAGGGGGCGTACGAGCAGTACTTC	CASSLEQGAYEQYF
TRBV5-5	TRBD1	TRBJ1-1	-	TGTGCCAGCAGCTCCCCTCCGGACAGGGCGGACACTGAAGCTTTCTTT	CASSSPPDRADTEAFF
TRBV15	-	TRBJ2-3	-	TGTGCCACCAGCAGAGATGGTGAACGGGATACGCAGTATTTT	CATSRDGERDTQYF
TRBV5-1	TRBD1	TRBJ2-5	-	TGCGCCAGCAGTAGTGGGACAGGGCTAGAGACCCAGTACTTC	CASSSGTGLETQYF
TRBV28	TRBD2	TRBJ2-7	-	TGTGCCAGCAGTGGCACTAGCGACTCCTACGAGCAGTACTTC	CASSGTSDSYEQYF
TRBV19	-	TRBJ1-1	-	TGTTCGACGTCTGGGGGGGCGAACACTGAAGCTTTCTTT	CSTSGGANTEAFF
TRBV28	-	TRBJ1-1	-	TGTGCCAGCAGTCCGGGACAATCGAACACTGAAGCTTTCTTT	CASSPGQSNTEAFF
TRBV4-3	-	TRBJ2-1	-	TGCGCCAGCAGCCAAGATTTCTCTAATGAGCAGTTCTTC	CASSQDFSNEQFF
TRBV7-2	-	TRBJ2-7	few	TGTGCCAGCAGCTACCGGGACAAGTCCTACGAGCAGTACTTC	CASSYRDKSYEQYF
TRBV6-5	TRBD2	TRBJ2-1	-	TGTGCCAGCAGTTACACTAGCGGGATCGGGAATGAGCAGTTCTTC	CASSYTSGIGNEQFF
TRBV15	TRBD1	TRBJ1-5	few	TGTGCCACCAGCGGAGGGACAGCTAGCAATCAGCCCCAGCATTTT	CATSGGTASNQPQHF
TRBV11-2	-	TRBJ1-4	-	TGTGCCAGCAGCTTAGGTAGGGGCCGGACAACAACTAATGAAAAACTGTTTTTT	CASSLGRGRTTTNEKLFF
TRBV6-1	TRBD1	TRBJ2-7	few	TGTGCCAGCAGTACAGGGGGCGGCCACGAGCAGTACTTC	CASSTGGGHEQYF
TRBV10-3	TRBD2	TRBJ2-3	-	TGTGCCATCAGACAAGAAGGACTAGCGGGACCCACAGATACGCAGTATTTT	CAIRQEGLAGPTDTQYF
TRBV7-2	TRBD2	TRBJ2-7	-	TGTGCCAGCAGCTTAGAAGCGGGAGTCTACGAGCAGTACTTC	CASSLEAGVYEQYF
TRBV6-6	TRBD2	TRBJ2-1	-	TGTGCCAGCAGTTACTCGAGTCTAGCGGCACGCGATGAGCAGTTCTTC	CASSYSSLAARDEQFF
TRBV6-1	-	TRBJ1-6	once	TGTGCCAGCAGCGAAGGGGACTTAAGCTCCTATAATTCACCCCTCCACTTT	CASSEGDLSSYNSPLHF
TRBV19	TRBD1	TRBJ1-5	-	TGTGCCAGTAAAAGGACAGGGACTTTCAATCAGCCCCAGCATTTT	CASKRTGTFNQPQHF
TRBV5-6	TRBD1	TRBJ1-4	-	TGTGCCAGCAGCTTGACAGGGGGCGCTTATCCTAATGAAAAACTGTTTTTT	CASSLTGGAYPNEKLFF
TRBV5-1	-	TRBJ2-3	-	TGCGCCGGGAGAGATGGTGCCTCCACAGATACGCAGTATTTT	CAGRDGASTDTQYF
TRBV2	-	TRBJ1-6	-	TGTGCCAGCACCTACCGTAATAATTCGCCCCTCCACTTT	CASTYRNNSPLHF
TRBV18	-	TRBJ1-2	-	TGTGCCAGCTCATCAACCACGGTTAACTATGGCTACACCTTC	CASSSTTVNYGYTF
TRBV10-3	-	TRBJ2-1	-	TGTGCCATCAGTGAGTCGCCAGGAGGTCGGTACAATGAGCAGTTCTTC	CAISESPGGRYNEQFF
TRBV5-1	-	TRBJ2-2	-	TGCGCCAGCAGCCTTTACCCCGGAGGGACAGCTGCGAACACCGGGGAGCTGTTTTTT	CASSLYPGGTAANTGELFF
TRBV7-7	-	TRBJ2-1	-	TGTGCTAGCAGCTTTGACAGCTACAATGAGCAGTTCTTC	CASSFDSYNEQFF
TRBV6-6	-	TRBJ2-2	-	TGTGCCAGCAGTTCTTCCAACACCGGGGAGCTGTTTTTT	CASSSSNTGELFF
TRBV4-1	TRBD2	TRBJ2-1	-	TGCGCCAGCAGCCAACCGACTAGCGGGAGTCGGCTCAAGCATGAGCAGTTCTTC	CASSQPTSGSRLKHEQFF
TRBV6-4	TRBD2	TRBJ2-5	-	TGTGCCAGCAGTCGGACTAGCGGAACCCAAGAGACCCAGTACTTC	CASSRTSGTQETQYF
TRBV4-1	TRBD2	TRBJ2-1	-	TGCGCCAGCAGCCGCTCGGGACTAGCTTTCGACAATGAGCAGTTCTTC	CASSRSGLAFDNEQFF
TRBV5-1	-	TRBJ2-3	few	TGCGCCAGCAGCTTCGACACAGGGTTGGGTACGCAGTATTTT	CASSFDTGLGTQYF
TRBV7-9	-	TRBJ1-4	-	TGTGCCAGTAGCTTAGCCGCAACTAATGAAAAACTGTTTTTT	CASSLAATNEKLFF
TRBV18	-	TRBJ2-6	few	TGTGCCAGCTCACCATCTCGTCAGGCCAGCCTCTCTCCTCGGTCCCACGTCCTGACTTTC	CASSPSRQASLSPRSHVLTF
TRBV18	-	TRBJ2-3	-	TGTGCCAGCTCACACGAGTACTTAGACACAGATACGCAGTATTTT	CASSHEYLDTDTQYF
TRBV28	-	TRBJ2-7	-	TGTGCCAGCAGTTTTGGTGGGCTCTCCTACGAGCAGTACTTC	CASSFGGLSYEQYF
TRBV2	TRBD2	TRBJ2-7	few	TGTGCCAGCACCTTAGCGGGAGCAAACTACGAGCAGTACTTC	CASTLAGANYEQYF
TRBV28	-	TRBJ1-1	-	TGTGCCAGCATGAGCACCATGAACACTGAAGCTTTCTTT	CASMSTMNTEAFF
TRBV5-1	TRBD2	TRBJ2-7	-	TGCGCCAGCAGCTGGGGGACTAGCGGGGACTCCTACGAGCAGTACTTC	CASSWGTSGDSYEQYF
TRBV30	-	TRBJ2-5	-	TGTGCCTGGAGTAAACTAGGATCAGAAGAGACCCAGTACTTC	CAWSKLGSEETQYF
TRBV14	TRBD1	TRBJ1-4	-	TGTGCCAGCAGCCAATGGACAGGGCGAATTGAAAAACTGTTTTTT	CASSQWTGRIEKLFF
TRBV7-9	-	TRBJ1-1	-	TGTGCCAGCACCCTATCGGGGAACACTGAAGCTTTCTTT	CASTLSGNTEAFF
TRBV23-1	TRBD2	TRBJ2-1	-	TGCGCCAGCAGTCAACGGACTAGGCCTCGGCCTCCTGAGCAGTTCTTC	CASSQRTRPRPPEQFF
TRBV7-2	-	TRBJ2-5	-	TGTGCCAGCAGCTTAAGACTTTTCCAAGAGACCCAGTACTTC	CASSLRLFQETQYF
TRBV5-5	-	TRBJ2-7	few	TGTGCCAGCAGCTTGCAAGCGGGCCTCTCCTACGAGCAGTACTTC	CASSLQAGLSYEQYF
TRBV5-3	-	TRBJ1-3	-	TGTGCCAGAAGCTTGGGACACTCTGGAAACACCATATATTTT	CARSLGHSGNTIYF
TRBV4-1	TRBD2	TRBJ2-1	-	TGCGCCAGCAGCCGCGGGACTAGCGGGATGAGTGAGCAGTTCTTC	CASSRGTSGMSEQFF
TRBV2	-	TRBJ2-3	-	TGTGCCAGCAGTGACCACAGGCGAAACACAGATACGCAGTATTTT	CASSDHRRNTDTQYF
TRBV7-4	-	TRBJ1-5	-	TGTGCCAGCAGCTTATGCGGAGGGCTTAATAGCAATCAGCCCCAGCATTTT	CASSLCGGLNSNQPQHF
TRBV6-5	-	TRBJ2-7	-	TGTGCCAGCAGTACCCCACAGAAGATGTTCGAGCAGTACTTC	CASSTPQKMFEQYF
TRBV6-6	TRBD1	TRBJ2-5	few	TGTGCCAGCAGATTCGACAGGGGTGTGGAGACCCAGTACTTC	CASRFDRGVETQYF
TRBV27	-	TRBJ1-2	-	TGTGCCAGCAGCTACACCGGGAACTATGGCTACACCTTC	CASSYTGNYGYTF
TRBV15	TRBD2	TRBJ2-3	-	TGTGCCACCAGCAGAGATCCTGGCGGGAGCGCAGATACGCAGTATTTT	CATSRDPGGSADTQYF
TRBV27	-	TRBJ1-2	-	TGTGCCAGCAGTTTTGGCCCTAACTATGGCTACACCTTC	CASSFGPNYGYTF
TRBV28	-	TRBJ2-5	-	TGTGCCAGCAGTTTAGGCGGGACTCTCCAAGTGGCCCAGTACTTC	CASSLGGTLQVAQYF